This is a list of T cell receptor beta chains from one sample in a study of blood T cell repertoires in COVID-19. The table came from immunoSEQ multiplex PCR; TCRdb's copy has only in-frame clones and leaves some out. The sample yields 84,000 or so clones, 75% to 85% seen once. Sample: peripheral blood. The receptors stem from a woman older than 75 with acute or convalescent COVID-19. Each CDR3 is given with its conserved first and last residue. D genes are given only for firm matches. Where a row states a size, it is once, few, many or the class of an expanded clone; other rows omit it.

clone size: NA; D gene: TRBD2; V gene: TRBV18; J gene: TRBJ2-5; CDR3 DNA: TGTGCCAGCTCACTTAGCGGGAGGGCCGATGCAGAGACCCAGTACTTC; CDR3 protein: CASSLSGRADAETQYF
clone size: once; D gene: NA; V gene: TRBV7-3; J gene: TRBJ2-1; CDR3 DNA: TGTGCCAGCAGCTTTACTTCAAGCTCCTACAATGAGCAGTTCTTC; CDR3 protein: CASSFTSSSYNEQFF
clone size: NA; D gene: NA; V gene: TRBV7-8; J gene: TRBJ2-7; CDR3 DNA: TGTGCCAGCAGCCGAGGGGGTAGCGGAAACTACGAGCAGTACTTC; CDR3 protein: CASSRGGSGNYEQYF
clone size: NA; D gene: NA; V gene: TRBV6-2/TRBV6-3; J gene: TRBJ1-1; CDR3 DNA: TGTGCCAGCAGTTACTTGCCGGGACAGAACACTGAAGCTTTCTTT; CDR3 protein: CASSYLPGQNTEAFF
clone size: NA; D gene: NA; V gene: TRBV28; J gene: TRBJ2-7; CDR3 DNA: TGTGCCAGCAGCTCCGGGTCCCACGACGACGAGCAGTACTTC; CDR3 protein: CASSSGSHDDEQYF
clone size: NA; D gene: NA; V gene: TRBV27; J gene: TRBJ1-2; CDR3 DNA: TGTGCCAGCAGTTTCTCTGGGGTAACAGGCTATGGCTACACCTTC; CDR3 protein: CASSFSGVTGYGYTF
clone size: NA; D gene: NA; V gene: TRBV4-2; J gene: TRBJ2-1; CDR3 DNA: TGTGCCAGCAGCCTAGGGGGGGGAACCTACAATGAGCAGTTCTTC; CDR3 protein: CASSLGGGTYNEQFF
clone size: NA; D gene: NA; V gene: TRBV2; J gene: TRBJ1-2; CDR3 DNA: TGTGCCAGCAGCCGTGAGGACAGCCTGTCGGACTACACCTTC; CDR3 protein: CASSREDSLSDYTF
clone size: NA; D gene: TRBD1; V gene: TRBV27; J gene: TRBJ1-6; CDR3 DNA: TGTGCCAGCAGCCGAGACTCGGGACAGGCCTGGGGTTCACCCCTCCACTTT; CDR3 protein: CASSRDSGQAWGSPLHF
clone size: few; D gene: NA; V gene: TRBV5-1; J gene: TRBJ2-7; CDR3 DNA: TGCGCCAGCAGAAGCGGGCAGGGGGTTAACTACGAGCAGTACTTC; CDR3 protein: CASRSGQGVNYEQYF
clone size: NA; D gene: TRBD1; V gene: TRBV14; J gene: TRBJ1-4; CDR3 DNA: TGTGCCAGCAGCCAAGACGCAGGGGGTAATGAAAAACTGTTTTTT; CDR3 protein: CASSQDAGGNEKLFF
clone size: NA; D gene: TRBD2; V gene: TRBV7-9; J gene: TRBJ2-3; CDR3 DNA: TGTGCCAGCAGCGTGCTAGCGGGAGGTATTACGGTGGAGTATTTT; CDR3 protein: CASSVLAGGITVEYF
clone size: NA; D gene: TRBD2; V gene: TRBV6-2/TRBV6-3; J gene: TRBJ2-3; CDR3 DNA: TGTGCCAGCAGCGGACTAGAGGGTACGCAGTATTTT; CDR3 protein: CASSGLEGTQYF
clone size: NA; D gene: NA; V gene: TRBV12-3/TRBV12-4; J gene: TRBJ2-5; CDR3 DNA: TGTGCCAGCAGTTTAGTTAGCGGTAGGACCCAGTACTTC; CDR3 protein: CASSLVSGRTQYF
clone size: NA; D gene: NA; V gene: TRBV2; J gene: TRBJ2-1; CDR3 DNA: TGTGCCAGCAGTGAAGGAGCGGCTAGCGAACCCAATGAGCAGTTCTTC; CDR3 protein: CASSEGAASEPNEQFF
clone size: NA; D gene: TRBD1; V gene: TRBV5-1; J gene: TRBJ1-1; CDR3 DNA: TGCGCCAGCAGCTTGGTTGGGACAGGGCGGATCGGTGAAGCTTTCTTT; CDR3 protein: CASSLVGTGRIGEAFF
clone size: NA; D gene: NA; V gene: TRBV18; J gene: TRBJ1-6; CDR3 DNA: TGTGCCAGCTCACCACCTGACAGGTCCTATAATTCACCCCTCCACTTT; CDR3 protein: CASSPPDRSYNSPLHF
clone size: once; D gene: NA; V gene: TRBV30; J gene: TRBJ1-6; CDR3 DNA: TGTGCCTGGAGTGTAAACCCCCTGGGGGGGGGTTATAATTCACCCCTCCACTTT; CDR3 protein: CAWSVNPLGGGYNSPLHF
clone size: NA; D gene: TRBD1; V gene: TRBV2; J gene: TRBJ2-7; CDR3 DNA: TGTGCCAGCACGGTGGGACAGGACTCCTACGAGCAGTACTTC; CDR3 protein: CASTVGQDSYEQYF
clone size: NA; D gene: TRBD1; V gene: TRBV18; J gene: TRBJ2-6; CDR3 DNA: TGTGCCAGCTCACCCACAGGGGCCTCTGGGGCCAACGTCCTGACTTTC; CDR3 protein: CASSPTGASGANVLTF
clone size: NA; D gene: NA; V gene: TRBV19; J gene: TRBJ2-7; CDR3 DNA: TGTGCCAGTAGTATAGTATGGGCTAGCTCCGAGCAGTACTTC; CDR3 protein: CASSIVWASSEQYF
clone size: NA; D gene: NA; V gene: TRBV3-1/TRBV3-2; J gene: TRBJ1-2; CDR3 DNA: TGTGCCAGCAGCCAAAAGGACCGGGAACCTAAGTATGGCTACACCTTC; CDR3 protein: CASSQKDREPKYGYTF
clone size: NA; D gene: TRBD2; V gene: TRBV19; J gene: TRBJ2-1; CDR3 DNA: TGTGCCAGTAGTCCCCCCCCGTTTAGCGGGATTATGAATGAGCAGTTCTTC; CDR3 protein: CASSPPPFSGIMNEQFF
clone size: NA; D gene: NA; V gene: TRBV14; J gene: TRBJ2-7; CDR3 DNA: TGTGCCAGCAGCCAACAGACTAGCTCCTACGAGCAGTACTTC; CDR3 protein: CASSQQTSSYEQYF
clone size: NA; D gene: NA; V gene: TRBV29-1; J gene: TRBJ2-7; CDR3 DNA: TGCAGCGTCGTCTTTTCCTCCTACGAGCAGTACTTC; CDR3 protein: CSVVFSSYEQYF
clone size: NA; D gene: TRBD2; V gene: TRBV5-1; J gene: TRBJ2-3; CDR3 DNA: TGCGCCAGCAGCCCAGGACTAGGCACAGATACGCAGTATTTT; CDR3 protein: CASSPGLGTDTQYF
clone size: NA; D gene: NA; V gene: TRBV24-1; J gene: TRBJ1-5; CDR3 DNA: TGTGCCACCAGTGATTTCCGACAGGTCCTGCCCCAGCATTTT; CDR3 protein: CATSDFRQVLPQHF
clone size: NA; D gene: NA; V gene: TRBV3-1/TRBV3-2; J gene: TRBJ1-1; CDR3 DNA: TGTGCCAGCAGCCTGAGGCAGGGTACTGAAGCTTTCTTT; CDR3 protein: CASSLRQGTEAFF
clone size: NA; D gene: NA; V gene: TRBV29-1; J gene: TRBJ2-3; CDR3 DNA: TGCAGCGCCCACTCCGGGGATACGCAGTATTTT; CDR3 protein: CSAHSGDTQYF
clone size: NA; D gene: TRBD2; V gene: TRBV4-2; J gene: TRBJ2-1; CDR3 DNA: TGTGCCAGCAGCCAAGATCCCGGGAGGGACTACAATGAGCAGTTCTTC; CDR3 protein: CASSQDPGRDYNEQFF
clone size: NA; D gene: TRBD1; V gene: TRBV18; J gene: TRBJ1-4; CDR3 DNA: TGTGCCAGCTCCTCCGGGACAGATAATGAAAAACTGTTTTTT; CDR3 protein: CASSSGTDNEKLFF
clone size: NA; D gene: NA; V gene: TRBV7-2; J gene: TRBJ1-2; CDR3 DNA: TGTGCCAGCAGCCCCTGGGGGCCCTATGGCTACACCTTC; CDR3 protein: CASSPWGPYGYTF
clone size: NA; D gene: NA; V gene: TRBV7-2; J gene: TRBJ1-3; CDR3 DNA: TGTGCCAGCAGCTTAGTGGCCTCTGGAAACACCATATATTTT; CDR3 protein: CASSLVASGNTIYF
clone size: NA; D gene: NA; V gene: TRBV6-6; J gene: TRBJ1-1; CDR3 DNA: TGTGCCAGCAGTTACTTAAACAGGGATAACACTGAAGCTTTCTTT; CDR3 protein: CASSYLNRDNTEAFF
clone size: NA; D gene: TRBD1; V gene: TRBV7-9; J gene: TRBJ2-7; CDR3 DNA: TGTGCCAGCAGCTTAGGACAGGGGAACTACGAGCAGTACTTC; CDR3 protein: CASSLGQGNYEQYF
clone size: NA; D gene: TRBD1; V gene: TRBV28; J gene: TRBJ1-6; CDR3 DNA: TGTGCCAGCAGAATGGGACAGGGGACTTCACCCCTCCACTTT; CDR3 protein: CASRMGQGTSPLHF
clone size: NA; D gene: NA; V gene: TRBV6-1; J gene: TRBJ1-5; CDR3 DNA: TGTGCCAGCAGTGATACGGATCAGCCCCAGCATTTT; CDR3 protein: CASSDTDQPQHF
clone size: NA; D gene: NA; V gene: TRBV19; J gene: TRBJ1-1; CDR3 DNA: TGTGCCAGTAGTATTCATTCCAGGGAGAACACTGAAGCTTTCTTT; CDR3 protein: CASSIHSRENTEAFF
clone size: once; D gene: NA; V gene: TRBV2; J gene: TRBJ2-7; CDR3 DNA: TGTGCCAGCAGCCGTAACTACGAGCAGTACTTC; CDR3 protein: CASSRNYEQYF
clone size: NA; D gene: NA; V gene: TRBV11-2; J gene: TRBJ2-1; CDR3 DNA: TGTGCCAGCAGCTTACAGTTACCCAATGAGCAGTTCTTC; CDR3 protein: CASSLQLPNEQFF
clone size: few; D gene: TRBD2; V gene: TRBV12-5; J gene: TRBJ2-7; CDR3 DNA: TGTGCTAGTGGTTTGGACACTAGCGGGGCCACGAACGAGCAGTACTTC; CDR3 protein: CASGLDTSGATNEQYF
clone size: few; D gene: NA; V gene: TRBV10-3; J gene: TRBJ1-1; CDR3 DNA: TGTGCCATCAGTGAGGGACAATTGAACACTGAAGCTTTCTTT; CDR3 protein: CAISEGQLNTEAFF
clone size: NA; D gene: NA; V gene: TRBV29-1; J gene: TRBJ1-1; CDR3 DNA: TGCAGCGTTTTCTCCACTGAAGCTTTCTTT; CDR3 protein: CSVFSTEAFF
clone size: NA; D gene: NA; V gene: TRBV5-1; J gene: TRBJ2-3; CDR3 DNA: TGCGCCAGCAGCCAGGGTAGCACAGATACGCAGTATTTT; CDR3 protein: CASSQGSTDTQYF
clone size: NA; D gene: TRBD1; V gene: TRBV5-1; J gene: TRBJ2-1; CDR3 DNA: TGCGCCAGCGGAGACAGGGGGCGGGGAAATGAGCAGTTCTTC; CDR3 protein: CASGDRGRGNEQFF
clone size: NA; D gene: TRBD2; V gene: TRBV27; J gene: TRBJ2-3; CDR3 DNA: TGTGCCAGCAGTTTATTAGCGGGAGGATCTGATACGCAGTATTTT; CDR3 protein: CASSLLAGGSDTQYF
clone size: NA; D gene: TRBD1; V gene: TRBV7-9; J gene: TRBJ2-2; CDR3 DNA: TGTGCCAGCAGCTCCTGGACAGGGCACACCGGGGAGCTGTTTTTT; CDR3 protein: CASSSWTGHTGELFF
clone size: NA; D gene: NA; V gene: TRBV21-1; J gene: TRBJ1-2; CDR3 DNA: TGTGCCAGCGGAGCAAGGCCTCACCGGCAACAGGCTGGCTATGGCTACACCTTC; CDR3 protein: CASGARPHRQQAGYGYTF
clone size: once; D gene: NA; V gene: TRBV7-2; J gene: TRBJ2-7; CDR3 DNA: TGTGCCAGCAGTAGGGACACTGCCTACGAGCAGTACTTC; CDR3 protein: CASSRDTAYEQYF
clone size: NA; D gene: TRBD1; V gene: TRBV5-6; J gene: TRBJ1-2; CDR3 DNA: TGTGCCAGCAGAGGGACCGGGGACAGTAACTATGGCTACACCTTC; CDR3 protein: CASRGTGDSNYGYTF
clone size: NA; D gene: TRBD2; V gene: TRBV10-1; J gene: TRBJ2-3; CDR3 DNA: TGCGCCAGCCAGAAGGGGGACCTAGCGGGAGGCCGGTGGAGCGCAGATACGCAGTATTTT; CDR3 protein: CASQKGDLAGGRWSADTQYF
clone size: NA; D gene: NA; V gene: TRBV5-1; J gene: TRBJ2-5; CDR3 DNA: TGCGCCAGCAGCTTGGGACAGTCAACAGGGGAGACCCAGTACTTC; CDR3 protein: CASSLGQSTGETQYF
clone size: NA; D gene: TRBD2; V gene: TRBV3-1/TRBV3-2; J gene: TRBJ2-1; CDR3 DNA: TGTGCCAGCAGCCTCGGGACTAGGGTCCACAATGAGCAGTTCTTC; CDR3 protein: CASSLGTRVHNEQFF
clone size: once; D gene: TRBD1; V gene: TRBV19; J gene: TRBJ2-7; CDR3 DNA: TGTGCCAGTAGTAAGGGACAGGGGGTCTACGAGCAGTACTTC; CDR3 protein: CASSKGQGVYEQYF
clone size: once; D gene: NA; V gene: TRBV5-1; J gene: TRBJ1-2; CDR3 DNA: TGCGCCAGCAGCTCTACAGGAGACGCTAACTATGGCTACACCTTC; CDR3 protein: CASSSTGDANYGYTF
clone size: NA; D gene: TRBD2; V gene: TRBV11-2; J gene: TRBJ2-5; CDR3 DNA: TGTGCCAGCAGCACACGACTAGCGGGAGCGCAAGAGACCCAGTACTTC; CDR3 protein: CASSTRLAGAQETQYF
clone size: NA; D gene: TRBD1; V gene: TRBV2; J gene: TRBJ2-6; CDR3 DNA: TGTGCCAGCAGCGACAGGGCCCTCTCTGGGGCCAACGTCCTGACTTTC; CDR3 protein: CASSDRALSGANVLTF
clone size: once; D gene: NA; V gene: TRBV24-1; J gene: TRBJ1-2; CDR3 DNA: TGTGCCACCAGTGACCCGCCGGAGGTTCATGGCTACACCTTC; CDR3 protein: CATSDPPEVHGYTF
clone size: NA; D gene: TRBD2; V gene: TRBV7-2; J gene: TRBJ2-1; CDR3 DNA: TGTGCCAGCAGCTTACAAGCGGGGTCCTACAATGAGCAGTTCTTC; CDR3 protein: CASSLQAGSYNEQFF
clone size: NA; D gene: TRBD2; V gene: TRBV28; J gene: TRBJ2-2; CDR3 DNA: TGTGCCAGCAGTTCGGGGACTAGCGGCACCGGGGAGCTGTTTTTT; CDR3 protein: CASSSGTSGTGELFF